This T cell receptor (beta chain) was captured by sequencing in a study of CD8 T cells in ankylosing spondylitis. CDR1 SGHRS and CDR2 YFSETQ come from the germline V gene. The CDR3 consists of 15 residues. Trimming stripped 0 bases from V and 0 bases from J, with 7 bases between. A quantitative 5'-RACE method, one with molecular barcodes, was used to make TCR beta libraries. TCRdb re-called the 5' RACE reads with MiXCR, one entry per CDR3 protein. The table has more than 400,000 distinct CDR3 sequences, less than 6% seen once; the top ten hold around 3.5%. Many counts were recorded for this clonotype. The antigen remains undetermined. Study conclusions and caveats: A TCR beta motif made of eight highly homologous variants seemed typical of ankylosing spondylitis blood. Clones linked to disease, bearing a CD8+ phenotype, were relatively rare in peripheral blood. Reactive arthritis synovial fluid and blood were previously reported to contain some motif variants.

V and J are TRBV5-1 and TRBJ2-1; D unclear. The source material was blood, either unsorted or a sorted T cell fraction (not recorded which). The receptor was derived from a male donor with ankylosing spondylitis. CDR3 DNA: TGCGCCAGCAGCTTGGCCGTTAGCTCCTACAATGAGCAGTTCTTC. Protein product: CASSLAVSSYNEQFF.